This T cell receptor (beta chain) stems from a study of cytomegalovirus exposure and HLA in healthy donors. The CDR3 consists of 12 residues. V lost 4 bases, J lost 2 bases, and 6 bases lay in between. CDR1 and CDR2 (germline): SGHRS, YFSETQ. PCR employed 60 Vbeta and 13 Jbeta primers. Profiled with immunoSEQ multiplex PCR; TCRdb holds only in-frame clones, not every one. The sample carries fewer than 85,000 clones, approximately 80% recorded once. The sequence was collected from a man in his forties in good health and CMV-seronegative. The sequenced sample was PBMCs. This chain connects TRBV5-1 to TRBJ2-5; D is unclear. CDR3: CASSAPQETQYF. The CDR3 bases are TGCGCCAGCAGCGCGCCGCAAGAGACCCAGTACTTC.